The T cell receptor beta chain described here comes from a study of blood T cell repertoires in COVID-19. Whole-study context: Sites in the United States, Italy and Spain provided acute and convalescent COVID-19 samples. T cells, B-cell-depleted T cells, or PBMCs supplied cDNA or gDNA.

Authors' methods: Estimation of nucleated cell counts was performed using reference gene primer amplification. The assay was immunoSEQ multiplex PCR, and TCRdb's table has in-frame clones only and misses some. V and J calls plus clone size are reproduced from that table; the DNA served to infer D and trimming. Among about 13,000 clones, roughly 90% were seen once, and the ten largest hold 12% to 15%. The CDR3 consists of 14 residues. Germline lookup yields CDR1 KGHSH and CDR2 LQKENI. Trimming took 2 bases from V and 3 from J, leaving 11 bases between them. V usage is TRBV18 and J usage is TRBJ2-7; unclear D gene. The sample consisted of peripheral blood. The TCR sequence derives from a human donor in a cohort sampled during active COVID-19. CDR3 DNA sequence: TGTGCCAGCTCACCAAGCCACAGTAACTACGAGCAGTACTTC. It yields the protein CASSPSHSNYEQYF.